This TCR beta chain was identified in a study of T cells in Graves' hyperthyroidism and ophthalmopathy (dated by TCRdb to between 2018 and 2021). Background on the whole study: Peripheral blood samples were taken at the time of initial diagnosis, prior to any treatment. In addition, the study compared T-cell repertoires in thyroid tissue and in blood from about 6 Graves' hyperthyroidism patients. The 95 to 100 discovery patients were randomly divided into training and test sets at a 7:3 ratio. After sampling, hyperthyroidism patients received methimazole starting at 30 mg daily, and ophthalmopathy patients received high-dose intravenous methylprednisolone. A discovery cohort of about 95 patients, roughly 45 with Graves' ophthalmopathy and approximately 55 with stable Graves' hyperthyroidism, was used to find distinguishing TCR V-J signatures. Prospective prediction of ophthalmopathy was tested in an independent validation cohort of some 19 hyperthyroidism patients and some 17 patients who later progressed to ophthalmopathy. The paper describes TCR Vbeta CDR3 sequencing of 120 to 150 peripheral blood samples, made up of fewer than 50 ophthalmopathy patients, some 76 hyperthyroidism patients and 17 progressor patients.

Many counts were recorded for this clonotype. It has no known antigen specificity. Base qualities are not recorded, but no much larger clone differs from it by a single base. TCR beta CDR3 regions were amplified from RNA transcripts. The first round of RT-PCR for the TCR CDR3 was performed with the HTBI primer set and the Qiagen OneStep RT-PCR kit. Libraries were constructed in a second round of multiplex PCR, after which size selection and purification were carried out. Sequencing of the libraries was done on an Illumina HiSeq2000 using paired-end 100 bp reads. The original pipeline was this. SOAPnuke was used to process the raw data, throwing out any read that contained adapters or uncalled bases, had a mean Phred below 15, or lacked an exact constant-primer or identifier match. COPE v1.2.5 was used to merge the high-quality paired reads, and each unique nucleotide sequence was defined as a clonotype. MiTCR v1.1 was used to align the clonotypes against IMGT TRBV, TRBD and TRBJ reference segments. The analysis included only V-J combinations with a frequency above 0.0001, which together covered around 99% of the repertoires. A TCS score was defined as the ratio of F50 (clonal expansion) to E x V (chaos), with BLOSUM62-based TCRdist applied between CDR3 peptides within each V-J. Welch's t-statistics and random forest reduced fewer than 600 V-J features to roughly 13, which were used in a naive Bayes classifier (R e1071). The public reads were run again by TCRdb, first through fastp at Q25 and then through MiXCR, and only productive beta chains were kept. Rows are combined by CDR3 protein, so each entry shows the most common genes and DNA. The V and J calls follow TCRdb's processing rather than the paper's. Counted in this sample were 300,000 to 400,000 distinct CDR3 sequences; around 13% of them appeared once. Approximately 9.9% of the sample belongs to the ten largest clones.

Graves' hyperthyroidism was defined as stable when no progression to ophthalmopathy occurred over 18 months of follow-up. Hyperthyroidism patients were newly diagnosed, with disease duration under 2 months, and aged 18 to 65 years. The study excluded patients with uncontrolled infections, other autoimmune diseases, pregnancy or lactation. Diagnoses relied on clinical symptoms, serum thyroxine and TRAb, thyroid ultrasound and orbital computed tomography. Ficoll-Paque density gradient centrifugation was used to isolate PBMCs from about 10 ml of fresh peripheral blood. Trizol reagent was used to extract total RNA, and RNA quality was then checked on an Agilent 2100 Bioanalyzer. Results the study describes overall, beyond this receptor: Sample size was not statistically predetermined, and blinding of investigators to group allocation was not performed. Blood samples also contained most of the expanded thyroid clonotypes (frequency above 0.001), which suggests that blood repertoires may reflect thyroid immune responses. During validation, the model predicted progression to ophthalmopathy a median of approximately 6.5 months ahead of onset, with around 71% sensitivity and more than 72% specificity. A 13 V-J signature model separated ophthalmopathy from stable hyperthyroidism, with nearly 90% sensitivity and 81% to 82% specificity in cross-validation and 80%/75% in testing.

CDR1 SEHNR and CDR2 FQNEAQ are derived from the germline V gene (reference sequence). V ends up 1 base short and J 12 bases short, with an unmatched junction base count of 12. CDR3 length: 16 amino acids, cysteine to phenylalanine. The entry retains the CDR3 DNA only, 48 bases that are in frame from base 1. Recombination connected TRBV7-9 to TRBJ2-2; 9 central nucleotides agree with TRBD2. Sequencing input: blood. This receptor was identified in a woman in her sixties with Graves' hyperthyroidism. The CDR3 is CASSLVTAGGLGKLFF. The nucleotides are TGTGCCAGCAGCTTAGTCACAGCGGGAGGCCTCGGCAAGCTGTTTTTT.